This T cell receptor beta chain came from a study of T-cell memory formation after mild COVID-19. Study in general: Clustering of TCRs was largely donor specific.

Ten or more counts support this clonotype. TCRdb re-called the 5' RACE reads through MiXCR, storing one row per CDR3 protein. Of about 360,000 distinct CDR3 sequences listed, about an eighth are singletons. The clonotype was recovered from a man aged 18 to 29 who had mild COVID-19 (a few samples of this study predate the infection). Cell type and time point are not known. The sample taken for sequencing was PBMCs or a T cell subset sorted from them (not recorded which).

This chain's CDR3 is CSVERTGANTEAFF. The CDR3 DNA follows: TGCAGCGTGGAACGGACAGGGGCGAACACTGAAGCTTTCTTT. This sequence joins TRBV29-1 and TRBJ1-1; 9 nucleotides match TRBD1. The CDR3 has 14 residues. J was trimmed by 1 base and V by 6 bases; bases with no gene match: 6. Looked up from germline, CDR1 is SQVTM and CDR2 is ANQGSEA.